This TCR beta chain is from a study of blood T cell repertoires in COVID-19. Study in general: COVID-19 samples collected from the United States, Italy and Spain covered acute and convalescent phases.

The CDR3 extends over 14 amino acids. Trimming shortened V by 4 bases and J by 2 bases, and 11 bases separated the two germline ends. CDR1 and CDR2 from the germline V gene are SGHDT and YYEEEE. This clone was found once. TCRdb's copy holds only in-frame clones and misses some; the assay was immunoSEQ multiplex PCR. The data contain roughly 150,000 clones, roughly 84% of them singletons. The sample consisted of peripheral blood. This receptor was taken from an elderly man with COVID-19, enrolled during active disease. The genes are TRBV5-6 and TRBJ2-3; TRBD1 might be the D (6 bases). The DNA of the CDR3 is TGTGCCAGCAGCCTTCGGACAGCCACAGATACGCAGTATTTT. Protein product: CASSLRTATDTQYF.